The sequence of this TCR beta chain was determined in a study of T cells in Graves' hyperthyroidism and ophthalmopathy. This clonotype was counted ten times or more. Clinical symptoms, serum thyroxine, TRAb, thyroid ultrasound and orbital computed tomography informed diagnoses. Amplification targeted TCR beta CDR3 regions from RNA transcripts. TCR CDR3 underwent first-round RT-PCR with the HTBI primer set. One entry per CDR3 protein results from TCRdb running MiXCR on the multiplex PCR reads. The sample lists roughly 500,000 distinct CDR3 sequences, over 11% occurring once. This sequence originates from a young woman with Graves' hyperthyroidism that later progressed to Graves' ophthalmopathy. The sample taken for sequencing was blood.

Here the CDR3 DNA reads TGTGCCAGCAGTTTATCTCCCCCAGCGGGAGGGTACAATGAGCAGTTCTTC. Its protein product is CASSLSPPAGGYNEQFF. The chain recombines TRBV28 with TRBJ2-1; the match to TRBD2 covers 10 bases. The ends lost 1 base at V and 4 bases at J; junction bases unmatched: 7. The germline gives CDR1 MDHEN, CDR2 SYDVKM. The CDR3 consists of 17 residues.